This T cell receptor (beta chain) was captured in a study of shared T cell receptors in the human thymus (dated by TCRdb to the early 2020s). A note on the overall study: The study examined how self-reactive, shared T-cell receptor alpha chains are generated in the human thymus.

Libraries were built with the immunoSEQ multiplex PCR assay. The source is immuneACCESS, and TCRdb retained only in-frame sequences with V and J called. Part of the clones is not carried over; for the studies checked, unresolved V genes explain less than half of this, and the remainder is unexplained. This sample comprises over 650,000 clones, about 89% of them detected only once. The ten largest clonotypes hold 0.0094% of the sample. The CDR3 covers 17 residues, taking in both the cysteine and the phenylalanine. Of the read, only the CDR3 DNA is kept; its 51 bases are in frame from base 1. The V end loses 0 bases and the J end loses 6 bases, and a stretch of 18 bases separates them. As encoded in the germline V gene, CDR1 is MGHRA while CDR2 is YSYEKL. Of note for this clone: What antigen it recognizes has not been identified. No base quality values were provided; no much bigger clone lies one nucleotide off.

A further study also used this sample, focusing on human thymus T cells. Drawing on the second study: Immunologically healthy infants undergoing open corrective cardiac surgery for congenital heart defects in Finland were used as donors. Thymus tissue was collected as surgical resects that were removed during corrective cardiac surgery. Both the thymic and the peripheral blood repertoires appeared to show biased V and J gene segment usage. According to the related research, thymic TCR repertoires were highly overlapping among unrelated individuals. The study described the TCR alpha and beta repertoires in fewer than 10 infant thymus samples and a few matching peripheral blood samples. The cohort included more than 5 male and two female infants, with donor ages spanning 7 to 244 days. Thymocytes were mechanically released from the tissue and were stored as pellets of about 9-33 million cells at -70 degrees C. Genomic DNA was extracted from frozen cell pellets with a QIAsymphony instrument. Using the immunoSEQ multiplex PCR assay, the TCRB and TCRAD loci were amplified from a standardized quantity of quality-controlled genomic DNA. Amplicons spanned the V(D)J region at a length sufficient to cover the CDR3 and identify V and J genes. The amplicons were sequenced on an Illumina platform via the commercial immunoSEQ service. Primer bias and sequencing errors were corrected as previously described, and TCRAD and TCRB were defined on the basis of the IMGT database. The repertoires were analysed using immunoSEQ Analyzer 3.0 and VDJTools for basic statistics, V/J segment usage, diversity estimates, rarefaction and pairwise overlap. Diversity was estimated using the Chao1, ChaoE, Efron-Thisted, Shannon and inverse Simpson indices, and was also estimated on datasets down-sampled to the size of the smallest sample. Repertoire overlap used strict matching of CDR3 nucleotide sequence, V gene and J gene, with Jaccard-based multidimensional scaling clustering. On average, thymus samples yielded around 810,000 unique TCRB clonotypes, whereas blood samples yielded about 84,000.

The receptor comes from a boy in the first two years of life with a congenital heart defect. Donor details come from another sample of the same person, matched by shared clones. The V and J segments used are TRBV4-1 and TRBJ2-1; perhaps TRBD1 is the D gene, with 6 bases matching. Sequencing was carried out using thymocytes. CDR3 loop: CASSQDPTGSYSNEQFF. Read as DNA, the sequence is TGCGCCAGCAGCCAAGATCCCACAGGGTCCTACAGCAATGAGCAGTTCTTC.